Following are 13 T cell receptor beta chains from one sample sequenced in a study of CD8+ T cells in alopecia areata. Sequencing used cDNA as its template, made by extracting RNA and reverse transcribing it. Some clones are missing from TCRdb's copy, which holds only in-frame ones; the method was immunoSEQ multiplex PCR. This sample has roughly 120,000 clones and no singletons, with around a fifth in the ten largest. Material: lesional skin. Receptor source: a C3H/HeJ mouse with alopecia areata. The strain's MHC haplotype is H2-k.

In the case of this clone: Gene names follow the mouse nomenclature. Incomplete CDR3 DNA: TGTGCCAGCAGGAGACTGGGGGGATTTGCT. Encoded protein: CASRRLGGFA. The full CDR3 protein is CASRRLGGFAEQFF. V usage is TRBV13-3 and J usage is TRBJ2-1, with 10 bases aligning to TRBD2. Read data end 4 residues before the CDR3 end; the end is taken from the germline J gene. Germline V gene sequence: CDR1 NNHDY, CDR2 SYVADS. Losses at the gene ends were 5 bases for V and 6 bases for J; bases not matched to a gene: 5. The CDR3 sequence is 14 residues long.

To note about this clone: The gene names here belong to mouse. The read gets to within 4 residues of the CDR3 end, and the germline J gene fills in the rest. V and J are TRBV19 and TRBJ2-1, with 8 bases lining up with TRBD1. Germline loops: CDR1 FNHDT, CDR2 SITEND (reference sequence). The J segment lost 2 bases and the V segment lost 4 bases, leaving 2 bases of the junction unmatched. The CDR3 has 14 amino acids. The CDR3 loop reads CASSPGGHYAEQFF. Partial CDR3 DNA: TGTGCCAGCAGTCCAGGGGGCCACTATGCT.

This clone was observed a handful of times. Mouse names are used for the genes. CDR3 region: CARGTGNERLFF. Partial CDR3 DNA: TGTGCCAGAGGGACAGGGAACGAA. The chain carries TRBV19 and TRBJ1-4, with TRBD1 matching 9 bases. The read ends 4 residues shy of where the CDR3 ends; the end is completed using the germline J gene. CDR1 is FNHDT, CDR2 SITEND, per germline (reference sequence). V gave up 8 bases and J gave up 5 bases; unmatched junction bases: 1. The CDR3 has 12 residues. Full variable domain (missing parts from reference TRBV19 and TRBJ1-4): GGIITQTPKFLIGQEGQKLTLKCQQNFNHDTMYWYRQDSGKGLRLIYYSITENDLQKGDLSEGYDASREKKSSFSLTVTSAQKNEMAVFLCARGTGNERLFFGHGTKLSVL.

On this clone itself: The germline and genes are mouse ones. The CDR3 goes on 4 residues after the read ends, and that part is filled in from the germline J gene. The chain joins TRBV1 to TRBJ1-4; no definite D call. Trimming pared 4 bases from V and 3 bases from J, leaving 9 bases between. Germline V gives CDR1 NSQYPW, CDR2 LRSPGD (reference sequence). The CDR3 sequence is 14 residues long. This CDR3 reads CTCSGGEPNERLFF. The sequenced CDR3 bases are TGCACCTGCAGTGGTGGGGAACCCAACGAA.

This clone was seen only a few times. The translated DNA and TCRdb's protein are not identical at residue 11; the protein here was translated from the DNA. These gene names are mouse names. The CDR3 is cut off 3 residues early in the read; its end comes from the germline J gene. The identical CDR3 is also encoded by other nucleotide sequences in the sample. The genes are TRBV1 and TRBJ1-3; TRBD1 matches at 8 bases. The junction had 3 bases not matched to a gene; V was cut back by 3 bases and J by 5 bases. This CDR3 has 14 residues. The V gene's germline CDR1 is NSQYPW and CDR2 LRSPGD (reference sequence). The CDR3: CTCSARQGRNTLYF. CDR3 bases read: TGCACCTGCAGTGCGAGACAGGGGAGAAATACG.

The table lists this clone with many counts. The translated DNA and TCRdb's protein are not identical at residue 13; the protein here was translated from the DNA. The genes and germline here are from mouse. Read data end 3 residues before the CDR3 end; the end is taken from the germline J gene. V and J are TRBV13-3 and TRBJ1-6; D is perhaps TRBD1 (6 bases). TRBJ1-6 is annotated as an ORF whose role is uncertain. There are 16 residues in the CDR3. CDR1 is NNHDY and CDR2 is SYVADS in the germline V gene. V was pared by 1 base and J by 3 bases, with 11 bases between. The CDR3 sequence: CASSDMDRHYNSPLYF. Partial CDR3 DNA: TGTGCCAGCAGTGATATGGACAGACACTATAATTCGCCC.

In regard to this clone: The genes and germline here are from mouse. The read terminates 4 residues before the CDR3 end, so the remaining end is supplied by the germline J gene. V and J are TRBV19 and TRBJ1-1; D is uncertain. The CDR3 contains 14 residues. CDR1 and CDR2 (germline): FNHDT, SITEND (reference sequence). V lost 6 bases, J lost 1 base, and 13 bases lay in between. This CDR3 reads CASNNWGGNTEVFF. The part of the CDR3 DNA that was read is TGTGCCAGCAATAACTGGGGAGGAAACACA.

This clone was detected a few times. Gene labels here are mouse ones. The read is 4 residues too short to cover the CDR3 end, so that end is filled in from the germline J gene. The rearrangement joins TRBV13-3 to TRBJ1-4; TRBD1 is a possible D gene (6 bases). Germline lookup yields CDR1 NNHDY and CDR2 SYVADS. There are 14 residues in the CDR3. The chain's CDR3 is CASSDAGTIERLFF. The covered CDR3 bases are TGTGCCAGCAGTGATGCTGGGACAATCGAA.

A note on this clone: Mouse gene names and germline throughout. The read halts 4 residues ahead of the CDR3 end, with the missing end drawn from the germline J gene. Other DNA sequences in the same sample also yield this CDR3. The V gene is TRBV13-3, the J gene TRBJ1-4; the match to TRBD1 covers 8 bases. Per germline, CDR1 NNHDY and CDR2 SYVADS. The CDR3 totals 14 residues. CDR3 in amino acids: CASRRQGAGERLFF. The part of the CDR3 DNA that was read is TGTGCCAGCAGAAGGCAGGGGGCGGGCGAA.

This clone was counted ten times or more. Each gene name is a mouse one. The CDR3 end lies 4 residues beyond the end of the read and is filled in from the germline J gene. The chain employs TRBV13-3 and TRBJ2-2; 13 nucleotides align to TRBD2. Germline values: CDR1 NNHDY, CDR2 SYVADS. The CDR3 sequence is 18 residues long. The ends lost 2 bases at V and 2 bases at J; junction bases unmatched: 6. This CDR3 is CASSESDWGGANTGQLYF. CDR3 DNA (partial): TGTGCCAGCAGTGAGTCGGACTGGGGGGGCGCGAACACCGGG.

This clone was picked up a small number of times. Gene labels here are mouse ones. The read halts 4 residues ahead of the CDR3 end, with the missing end drawn from the germline J gene. The chain couples TRBV13-2 to TRBJ2-4; 9 bases match TRBD1. Germline CDR1 is NNHNN and CDR2 is SYGAGS (reference sequence). This CDR3 has 16 residues. The covered CDR3 bases are TGTGCCAGCGGTGAGGAGGACAGGGGAAAGGAAAAC. Residues: CASGEEDRGKEN. The whole CDR3 sequence reads CASGEEDRGKENTLYF.

In this sample, this clone turned up many times. Gene and germline names: mouse. Coverage ceases 4 residues before the CDR3 finishes, and the germline J gene fills in the end. The chain has TRBV1 and TRBJ1-2; TRBD1 matches 9 bases. Germline V gene sequence: CDR1 NSQYPW, CDR2 LRSPGD (reference sequence). Trimming removed 1 base from V and 3 bases from J; junction bases left unmatched: 9. The CDR3 runs to 17 residues. The CDR3 region is CTCSAVPRTGDYSDYTF. The sequenced part of the CDR3 DNA is TGCACCTGCAGTGCAGTGCCTAGGACAGGGGATTACTCC.

Many counts were recorded for this clone. Germline and genes here are mouse. The read ends 4 residues early relative to the CDR3; the germline J gene fills the gap. The J gene is TRBJ2-7, the V gene TRBV13-3, with 7 positions matching TRBD1. Germline V gives CDR1 NNHDY, CDR2 SYVADS. The CDR3 length is 13 residues. CDR3 protein: CASSGGTEYEQYF. CDR3 bases read: TGTGCCAGCAGTGGGGGGACAGAGTAT.